This is a list of T cell receptor beta chains from one sample in a study of OX40 agonist ivuxolimab in advanced cancers. Measured with immunoSEQ multiplex PCR; TCRdb has only the in-frame clones, and not every one. The top ten clones hold 1% to 1.5% of a sample with about 64,000 clones, roughly 80% of them seen once. The specimen comprised CD4+ or CD8+ T cells sorted from blood, sampled in a trial of the OX40 agonist ivuxolimab. These receptors all stem from an adult with an advanced solid tumor such as melanoma, head and neck, liver or kidney cancer. CDR3s leave out the opening cysteine and the closing phenylalanine or tryptophan. Fields, in order: V gene, J gene, CDR3 protein.

>TRBV5-1|TRBJ2-1
ASTLQGGSYNEQF
>TRBV9|TRBJ2-1
ASSGDTGNYNEQF
>TRBV5-1|TRBJ1-1
ASKEGPAGSEAF
>TRBV2|TRBJ2-2
ASSGGWELF
>TRBV7-8|TRBJ2-6
ASDVDSGANVLT
>TRBV18|TRBJ1-5
ASSPSRDTSNQPQH
>TRBV4-1|TRBJ2-2
ASSPHGTGKNTGELF
>TRBV6-1|TRBJ1-5
ASSEVGGHSNQPQH
>TRBV9|TRBJ1-1
ASSGTGGGSLSEAF
>TRBV6-5|TRBJ2-2
ASSSPVGELF
>TRBV27|TRBJ2-7
ASSLRDRRFNEQY
>TRBV5-1|TRBJ2-7
ASSVSGTGSGEQY
>TRBV29-1|TRBJ1-4
SVEDPRGEKLF
>TRBV5-5|TRBJ1-6
ASTNQVGSNSPLH
>TRBV5-1|TRBJ2-3
ASSLGGTHSTDTQY
>TRBV29-1|TRBJ1-2
SVVETGKEAGYT
>TRBV2|TRBJ2-5
ASSDPGNGVLSAQY
>TRBV5-1|TRBJ2-4
ASRPAGGLTKNIQY
>TRBV14|TRBJ2-7
ASSTKILAGPYEQY
>TRBV2|TRBJ2-1
ASSGQGEGEQF
>TRBV5-1|TRBJ1-2
ASSLAGENYGYT
>TRBV30|TRBJ1-2
AWSLGGGYT
>TRBV29-1|TRBJ1-2
SVGLPNLPNYGYT
>TRBV7-9|TRBJ1-1
ASSLRLNTEAF
>TRBV5-5|TRBJ2-1
ASSLVQGRYNEQF
>TRBV2|TRBJ2-5
ANTGPRVLGQETQY
>TRBV5-4|TRBJ1-2
ASSLAGQLDGYT
>TRBV5-6|TRBJ1-1
ASSTWGARTEAF
>TRBV27|TRBJ1-6
ASSFFRDSSSYNSPLH
>TRBV30|TRBJ1-1
AWGDRRTEAF
>TRBV4-2|TRBJ1-2
ASSQDWDSRYGYT
>TRBV7-6|TRBJ2-1
ASSSSGGYNEQF